This T cell receptor beta chain was identified in a study of vaccination effects on CD4 cells after COVID-19. Sequencing used immunoSEQ multiplex PCR; TCRdb keeps in-frame clones, though not all of them. Of over 50,000 clones in the sample, about 80% were seen once. This CDR3 comprises 16 residues. The ends lost 3 bases at V and 1 base at J; junction bases unmatched: 6. Germline lookup yields CDR1 SNHLY and CDR2 FYNNEI. With the ViraFEST assay, the study expanded antigen-specific CD4+ T cells using viral peptide pools, then sequenced them. Culture lasted around eleven days before CD4+ T cell isolation. Of the BNT162b2 and mRNA-1273 vaccines, participants received two doses of one or the other. People in the vaccine group had not been infected with SARS-CoV-2 before, and their nucleocapsid antibodies were negative. Cultivation was performed at a few million PBMC per well with 8 to 10 IU/ml IL-2 and about 10 ug/ml peptides added.

To note about this clone: Its matching antigen is unknown.

The rearrangement joins TRBV2 to TRBJ1-2; TRBD1 aligns across 9 bases. The source is a human donor who received a COVID-19 vaccine. The sequenced sample was CD4+ T cells from PBMCs cultured with HCoV-229E spike peptides, obtained after COVID-19 vaccination. CDR3 loop: CASSDQGQGRNYGYTF. The CDR3 coding sequence is TGTGCCAGCAGTGACCAGGGACAGGGACGTAACTATGGCTACACCTTC.